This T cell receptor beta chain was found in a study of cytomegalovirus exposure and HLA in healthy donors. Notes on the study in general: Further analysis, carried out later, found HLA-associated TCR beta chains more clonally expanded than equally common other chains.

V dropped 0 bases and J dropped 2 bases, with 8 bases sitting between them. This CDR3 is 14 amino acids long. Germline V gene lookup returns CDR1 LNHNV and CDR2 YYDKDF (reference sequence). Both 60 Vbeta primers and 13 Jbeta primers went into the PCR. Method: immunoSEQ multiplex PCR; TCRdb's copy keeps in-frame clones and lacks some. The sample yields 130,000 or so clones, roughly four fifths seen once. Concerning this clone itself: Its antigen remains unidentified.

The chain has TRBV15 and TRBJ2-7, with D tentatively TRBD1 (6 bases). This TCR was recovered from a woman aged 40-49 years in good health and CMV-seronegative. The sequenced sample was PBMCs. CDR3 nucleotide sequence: TGTGCCACCAGCAGAGAACAGGGACCCTACGAGCAGTACTTC. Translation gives CATSREQGPYEQYF.